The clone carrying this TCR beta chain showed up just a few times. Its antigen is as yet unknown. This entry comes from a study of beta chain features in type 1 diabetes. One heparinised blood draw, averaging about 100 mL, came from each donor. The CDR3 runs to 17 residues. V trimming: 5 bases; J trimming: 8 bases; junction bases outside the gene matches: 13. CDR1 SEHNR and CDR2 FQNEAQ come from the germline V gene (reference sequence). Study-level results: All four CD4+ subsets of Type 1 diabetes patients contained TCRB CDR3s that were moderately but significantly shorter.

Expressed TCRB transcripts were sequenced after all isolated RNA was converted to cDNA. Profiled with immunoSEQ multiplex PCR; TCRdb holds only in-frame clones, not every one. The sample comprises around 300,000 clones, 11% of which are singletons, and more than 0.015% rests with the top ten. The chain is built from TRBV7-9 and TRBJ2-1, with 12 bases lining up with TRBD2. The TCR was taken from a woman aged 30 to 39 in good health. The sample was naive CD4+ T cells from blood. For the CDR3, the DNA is TGTGCCAGCAGCCGCGGGACTAGCGGGCCTATGCGGGATGAGCAGTTCTTC. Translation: CASSRGTSGPMRDEQFF.